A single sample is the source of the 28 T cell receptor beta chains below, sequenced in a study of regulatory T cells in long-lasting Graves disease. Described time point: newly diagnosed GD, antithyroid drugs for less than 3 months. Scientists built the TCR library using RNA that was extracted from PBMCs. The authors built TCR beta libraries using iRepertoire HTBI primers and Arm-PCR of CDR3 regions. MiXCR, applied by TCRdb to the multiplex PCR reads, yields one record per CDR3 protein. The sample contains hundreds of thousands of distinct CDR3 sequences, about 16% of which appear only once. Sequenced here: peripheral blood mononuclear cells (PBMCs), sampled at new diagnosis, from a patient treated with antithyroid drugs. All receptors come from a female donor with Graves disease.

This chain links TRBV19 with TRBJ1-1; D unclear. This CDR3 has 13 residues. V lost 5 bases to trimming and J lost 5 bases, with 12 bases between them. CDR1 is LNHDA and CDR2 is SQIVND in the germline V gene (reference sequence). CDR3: CASSQMGKTEAFF. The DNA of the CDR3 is TGTGCCAGTAGTCAGATGGGTAAAACTGAAGCTTTCTTT.

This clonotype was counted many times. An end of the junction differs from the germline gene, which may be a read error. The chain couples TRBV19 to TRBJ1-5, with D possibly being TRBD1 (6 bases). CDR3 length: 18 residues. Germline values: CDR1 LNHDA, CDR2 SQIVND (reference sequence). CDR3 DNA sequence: TGTGCCAGCAGTATGGGGTCGCTCCGGGACACGAGTAATCAGCCCCAGCATTTT. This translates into CASSMGSLRDTSNQPQHF.

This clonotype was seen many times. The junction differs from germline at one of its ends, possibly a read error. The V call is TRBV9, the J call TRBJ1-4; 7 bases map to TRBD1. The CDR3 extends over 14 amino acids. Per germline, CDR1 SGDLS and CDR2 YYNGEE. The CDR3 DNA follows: TGTGCCAGCAGCGTGGGACAGACTAATGACAAACTGTTTTTT. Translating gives CASSVGQTNDKLFF.

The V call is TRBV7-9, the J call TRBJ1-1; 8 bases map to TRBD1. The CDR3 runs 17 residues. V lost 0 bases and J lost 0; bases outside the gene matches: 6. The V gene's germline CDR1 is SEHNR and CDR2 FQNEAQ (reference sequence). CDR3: CASSLAGTGQLNTEAFF. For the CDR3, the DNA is TGTGCCAGCAGCTTAGCTGGGACAGGACAACTGAACACTGAAGCTTTCTTT.

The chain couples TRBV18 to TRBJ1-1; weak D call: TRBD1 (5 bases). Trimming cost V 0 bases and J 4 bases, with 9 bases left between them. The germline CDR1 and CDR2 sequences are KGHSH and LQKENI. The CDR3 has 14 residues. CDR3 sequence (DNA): TGTGCCAGCTCACCACCGGGCGGGGCCACTGAAGCTTTCTTT. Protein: CASSPPGGATEAFF. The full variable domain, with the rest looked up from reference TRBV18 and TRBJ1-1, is NAGVMQNPRHLVRRRGQEARLRCSPMKGHSHVYWYRQLPEEGLKFMVYLQKENIIDESGMPKERFSAEFPKEGPSILRIQQVVRGDSAAYFCASSPPGGATEAFFGQGTRLTVV.

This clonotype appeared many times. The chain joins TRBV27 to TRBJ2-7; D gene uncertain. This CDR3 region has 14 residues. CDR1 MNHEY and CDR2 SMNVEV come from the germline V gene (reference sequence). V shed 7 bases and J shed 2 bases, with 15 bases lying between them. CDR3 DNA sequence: TGTGCCAGCATGGGTTCTAGACGAGCCTACGAGCAGTACTTC. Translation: CASMGSRRAYEQYF.

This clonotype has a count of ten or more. Here the CDR3 reads CSARRGDGEKLFF. The CDR3 DNA reads as TGCAGTGCTAGAAGGGGGGACGGTGAAAAACTGTTTTTT. This rearrangement joins TRBV20-1 to TRBJ1-4, with a tentative D call TRBD1 (6 bases). V lost 2 bases to trimming and J lost 7 bases, with 11 bases between them. Germline V gives CDR1 DFQATT, CDR2 SNEGSKA (reference sequence). CDR3 length: 13 amino acids.

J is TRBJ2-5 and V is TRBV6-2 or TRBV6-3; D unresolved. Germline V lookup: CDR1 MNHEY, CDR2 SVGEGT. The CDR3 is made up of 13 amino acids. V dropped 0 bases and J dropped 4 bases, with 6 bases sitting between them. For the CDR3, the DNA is TGTGCCAGCAGTTACTCGGAACGAGAGACCCAGTACTTC. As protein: CASSYSERETQYF.

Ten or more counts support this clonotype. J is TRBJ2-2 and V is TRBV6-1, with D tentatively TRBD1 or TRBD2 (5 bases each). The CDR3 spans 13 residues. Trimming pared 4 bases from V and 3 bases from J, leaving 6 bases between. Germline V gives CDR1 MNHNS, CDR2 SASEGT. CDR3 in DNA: TGTGCCAGCAGTGGAGGGGACACCGGGGAGCTGTTTTTT. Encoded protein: CASSGGDTGELFF.

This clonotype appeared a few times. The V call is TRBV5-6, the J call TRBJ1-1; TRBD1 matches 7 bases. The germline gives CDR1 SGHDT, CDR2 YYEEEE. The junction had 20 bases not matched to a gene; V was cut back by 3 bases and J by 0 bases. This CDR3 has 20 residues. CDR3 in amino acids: CASSSRTGRGIGFLNTEAFF. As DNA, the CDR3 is TGTGCCAGCAGCTCCCGGACAGGTAGAGGGATCGGGTTCTTGAACACTGAAGCTTTCTTT.

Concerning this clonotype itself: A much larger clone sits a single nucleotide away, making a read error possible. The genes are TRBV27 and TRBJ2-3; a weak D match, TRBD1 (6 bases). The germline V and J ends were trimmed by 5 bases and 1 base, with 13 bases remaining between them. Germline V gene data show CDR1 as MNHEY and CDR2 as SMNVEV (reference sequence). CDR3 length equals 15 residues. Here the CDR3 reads CASSKDRICTDTQYF. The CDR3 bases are TGTGCCAGCAGTAAAGACAGGATATGCACAGATACGCAGTATTTT.

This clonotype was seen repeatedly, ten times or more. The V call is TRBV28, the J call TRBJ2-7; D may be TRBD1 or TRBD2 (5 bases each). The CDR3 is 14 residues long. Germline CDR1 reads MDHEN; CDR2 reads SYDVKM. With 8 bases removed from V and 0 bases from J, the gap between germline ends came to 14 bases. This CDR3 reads CASGFVGTSYEQYF. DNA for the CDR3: TGTGCCAGCGGGTTTGTCGGGACCTCCTACGAGCAGTACTTC.

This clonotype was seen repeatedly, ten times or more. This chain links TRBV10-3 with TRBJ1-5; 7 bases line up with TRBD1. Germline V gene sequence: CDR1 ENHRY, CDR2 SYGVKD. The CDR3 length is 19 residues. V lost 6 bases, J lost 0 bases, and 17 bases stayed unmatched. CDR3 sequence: CAIRRHHPLGQVSNQPQHF. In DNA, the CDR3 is TGTGCCATCAGAAGACACCACCCCCTAGGACAGGTTAGCAATCAGCCCCAGCATTTT.

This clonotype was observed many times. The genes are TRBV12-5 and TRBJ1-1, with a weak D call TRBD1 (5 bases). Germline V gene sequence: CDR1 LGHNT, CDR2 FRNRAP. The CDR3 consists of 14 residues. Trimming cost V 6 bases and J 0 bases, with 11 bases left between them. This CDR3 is CASGEDRVNTEAFF. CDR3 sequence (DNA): TGTGCTAGTGGGGAAGACAGAGTGAACACTGAAGCTTTCTTT.

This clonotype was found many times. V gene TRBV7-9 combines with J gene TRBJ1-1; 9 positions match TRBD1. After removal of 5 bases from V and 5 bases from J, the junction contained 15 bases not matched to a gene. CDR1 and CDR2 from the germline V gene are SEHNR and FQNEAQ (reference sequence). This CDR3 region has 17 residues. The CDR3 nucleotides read TGTGCCAGCAGCCTTCCACAGGGGGCGCATTTCGAAACTGAAGCTTTCTTT. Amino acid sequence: CASSLPQGAHFETEAFF.

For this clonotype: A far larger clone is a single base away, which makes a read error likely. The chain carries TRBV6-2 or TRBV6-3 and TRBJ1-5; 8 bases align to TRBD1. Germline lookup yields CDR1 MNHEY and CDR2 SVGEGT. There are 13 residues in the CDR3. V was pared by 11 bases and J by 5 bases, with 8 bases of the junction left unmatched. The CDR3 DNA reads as TGTGCCTGCACGGGACAGGCCTATCAGCCCCAGCATTTT. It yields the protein CACTGQAYQPQHF.

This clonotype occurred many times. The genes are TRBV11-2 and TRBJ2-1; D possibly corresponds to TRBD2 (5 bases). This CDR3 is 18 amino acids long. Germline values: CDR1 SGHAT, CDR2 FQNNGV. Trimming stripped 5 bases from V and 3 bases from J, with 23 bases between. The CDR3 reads CASSLKFFEGLSYNEQFF. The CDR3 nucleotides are TGTGCCAGCAGCCTTAAGTTCTTTGAGGGTCTGAGCTACAATGAGCAGTTCTTC. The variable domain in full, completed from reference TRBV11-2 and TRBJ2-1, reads EAGVAQSPRYKIIEKRQSVAFWCNPISGHATLYWYQQILGQGPKLLIQFQNNGVVDDSQLPKDRFSAERLKGVDSTLKIQPAKLEDSAVYLCASSLKFFEGLSYNEQFFGPGTRLTVL.

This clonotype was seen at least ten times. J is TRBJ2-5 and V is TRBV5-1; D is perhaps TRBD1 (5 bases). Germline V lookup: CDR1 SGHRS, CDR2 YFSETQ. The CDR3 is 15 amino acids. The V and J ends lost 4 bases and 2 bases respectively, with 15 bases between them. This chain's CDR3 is CASSPFSGRQETQYF. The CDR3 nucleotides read TGCGCCAGCAGCCCCTTCTCAGGGCGGCAAGAGACCCAGTACTTC.

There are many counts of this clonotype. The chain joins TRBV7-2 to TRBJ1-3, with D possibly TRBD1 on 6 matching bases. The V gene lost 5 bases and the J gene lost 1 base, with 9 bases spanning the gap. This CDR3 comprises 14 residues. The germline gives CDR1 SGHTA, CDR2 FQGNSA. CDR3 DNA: TGTGCCAGCAGCCCCAGGGGATCTGGAAACACCATATATTTT. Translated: CASSPRGSGNTIYF.

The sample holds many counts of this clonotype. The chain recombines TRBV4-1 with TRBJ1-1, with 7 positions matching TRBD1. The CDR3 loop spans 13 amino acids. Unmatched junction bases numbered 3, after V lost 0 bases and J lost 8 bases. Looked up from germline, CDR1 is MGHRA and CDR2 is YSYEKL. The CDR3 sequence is CASSQDMDREAFF. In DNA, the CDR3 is TGCGCCAGCAGCCAAGATATGGACAGGGAAGCTTTCTTT.

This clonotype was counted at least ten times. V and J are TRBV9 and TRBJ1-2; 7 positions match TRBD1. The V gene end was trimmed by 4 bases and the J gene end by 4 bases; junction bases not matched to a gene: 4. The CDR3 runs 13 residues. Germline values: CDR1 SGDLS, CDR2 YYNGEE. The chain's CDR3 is CASSPGGSYGYTF. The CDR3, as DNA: TGTGCCAGCAGCCCAGGGGGGAGCTATGGCTACACCTTC.

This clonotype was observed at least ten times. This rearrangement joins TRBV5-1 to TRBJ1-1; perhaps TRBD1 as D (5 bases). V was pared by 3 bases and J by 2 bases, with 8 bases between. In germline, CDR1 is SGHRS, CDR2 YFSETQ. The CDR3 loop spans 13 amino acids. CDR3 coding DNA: TGCGCCAGCAGCTATGACAGTAACACTGAAGCTTTCTTT. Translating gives CASSYDSNTEAFF.

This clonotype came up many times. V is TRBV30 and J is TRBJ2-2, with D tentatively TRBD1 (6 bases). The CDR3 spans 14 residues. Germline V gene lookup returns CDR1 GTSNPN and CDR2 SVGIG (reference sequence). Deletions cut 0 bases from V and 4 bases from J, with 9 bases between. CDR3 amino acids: CAWSVQGITGELFF. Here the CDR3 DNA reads TGTGCCTGGAGTGTACAGGGAATCACCGGGGAGCTGTTTTTT.

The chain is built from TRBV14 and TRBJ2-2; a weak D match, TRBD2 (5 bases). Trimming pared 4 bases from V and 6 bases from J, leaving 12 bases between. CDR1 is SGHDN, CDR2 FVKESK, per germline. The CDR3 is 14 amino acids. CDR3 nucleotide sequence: TGTGCCAGCAGCCGACAAACTAGGGCCGGGGAGCTGTTTTTT. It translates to CASSRQTRAGELFF.

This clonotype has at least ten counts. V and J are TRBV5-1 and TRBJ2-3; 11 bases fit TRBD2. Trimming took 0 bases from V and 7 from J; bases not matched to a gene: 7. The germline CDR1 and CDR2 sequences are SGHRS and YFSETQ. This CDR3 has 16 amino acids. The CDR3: CASSLESSGGSHTQYF. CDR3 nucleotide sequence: TGCGCCAGCAGCTTGGAGTCTAGCGGGGGGTCACATACGCAGTATTTT. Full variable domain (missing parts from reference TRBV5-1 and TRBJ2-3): KAGVTQTPRYLIKTRGQQVTLSCSPISGHRSVSWYQQTPGQGLQFLFEYFSETQRNKGNFPGRFSGRQFSNSRSEMNVSTLELGDSALYLCASSLESSGGSHTQYFGPGTRLTVL.

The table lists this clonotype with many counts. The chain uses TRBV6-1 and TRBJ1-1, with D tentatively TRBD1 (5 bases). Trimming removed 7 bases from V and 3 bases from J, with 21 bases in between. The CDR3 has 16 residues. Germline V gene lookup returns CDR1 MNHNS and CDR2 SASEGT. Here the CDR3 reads CASTPRDLTVYTEAFF. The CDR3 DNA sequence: TGTGCCAGCACCCCAAGGGACCTGACAGTTTACACTGAAGCTTTCTTT.

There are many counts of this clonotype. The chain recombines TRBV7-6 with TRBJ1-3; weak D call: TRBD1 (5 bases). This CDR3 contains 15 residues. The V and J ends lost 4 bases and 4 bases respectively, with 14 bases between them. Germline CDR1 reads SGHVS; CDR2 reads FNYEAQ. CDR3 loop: CASSSLQGYGNTIYF. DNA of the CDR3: TGTGCCAGCAGCTCCCTCCAGGGTTACGGAAACACCATATATTTT.

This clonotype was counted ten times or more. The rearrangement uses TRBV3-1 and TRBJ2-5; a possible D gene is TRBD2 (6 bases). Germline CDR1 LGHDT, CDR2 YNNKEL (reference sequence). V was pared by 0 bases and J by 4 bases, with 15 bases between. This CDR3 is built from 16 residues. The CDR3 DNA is TGTGCCAGCAGCCAAGATCGCGGCAGGAGGGGAGAGACCCAGTACTTC. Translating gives CASSQDRGRRGETQYF.